The source of this T cell receptor (beta chain) is a study of blood T cell repertoires in COVID-19. Study information: Acute and convalescent COVID-19 samples came from the United States, Italy and Spain. T cells, B-cell-depleted T cells, or PBMCs supplied cDNA or gDNA.

In the study's own analysis: For nucleated cells, counts were estimated from reference gene primer amplification. Method: immunoSEQ multiplex PCR; TCRdb's copy keeps in-frame clones and lacks some. That table gives V, J and clone size, and the DNA gave D and trimming. The sample lists about 180,000 clones; 70% to 90% were seen once. Per the germline V gene, CDR1 is SGHTA and CDR2 is FQGTGA. The CDR3 runs 13 residues. V was pared by 5 bases and J by 2 bases, with 9 bases between. This sequence joins TRBV7-3 and TRBJ2-5, with D perhaps matching TRBD2 (5 bases). Sequenced: peripheral blood. The sequence came from a man aged 45-60 years with active or convalescent COVID-19. CDR3 in amino acids: CASSRTAQETQYF. The CDR3, as DNA: TGTGCCAGCAGCCGGACTGCTCAAGAGACCCAGTACTTC.